Listed below are T cell receptor beta chains from one sample, sequenced in a study of cytomegalovirus exposure and HLA in healthy donors. Clones were read by immunoSEQ multiplex PCR, and TCRdb kept only the in-frame ones, dropping some. This table holds 130,000 to 150,000 clones, 75% to 85% found once. Sequencing was performed on PBMCs. These TCRs come from a female donor in good health and CMV-seronegative. Each CDR3 is given with its conserved first and last residue. The order of the fields is J gene, clone size, V gene, D gene, CDR3 DNA, CDR3 protein. A D gene is named only where the DNA matches it firmly. Some rows mark clone size as missing; the rest say once, few, many or name a class of expanded clone.

>TRBJ2-7|few|TRBV7-6|TRBD1
TGTGCCAGCAGCCCCTGGCGGACAGGGGGAACCTACGAGCAGTACTTC
CASSPWRTGGTYEQYF
>TRBJ2-1|once|TRBV5-4|-
TGTGCCAGCAGCTTGGGAACCCCCGGGAGATACAATGAGCAGTTCTTC
CASSLGTPGRYNEQFF
>TRBJ1-1|-|TRBV4-3|-
TGCGCCAGCAGCCAAGATGGGCAGCTGAACACTGAAGCTTTCTTT
CASSQDGQLNTEAFF
>TRBJ2-7|-|TRBV25-1|TRBD2
TGTGCCAGCAGTGACTTGGGAGCGGGGGGAAGCGAGCAGTACTTC
CASSDLGAGGSEQYF
>TRBJ1-3|-|TRBV9|TRBD1
TGTGCCAGCAGCGTAGCTGGACAGGGGCCTAGGACGCAATATTTT
CASSVAGQGPRTQYF
>TRBJ1-5|-|TRBV19|-
TGTGCCAGTAAGAGCTATAGCAATCAGCCCCAGCATTTT
CASKSYSNQPQHF
>TRBJ2-7|-|TRBV30|-
TGTGCCTGGAGGAACACAGGTGCTTCCTACGAGCAGTACTTC
CAWRNTGASYEQYF
>TRBJ1-2|-|TRBV7-2|-
TGTGCCAGCAGCCCGTGGGAGGGACGAGGCTACACCTTC
CASSPWEGRGYTF
>TRBJ1-5|-|TRBV10-3|-
TGTGCCATTAGTGAGTCCCAGGGGAGGGTTCAGCCCCAGCATTTT
CAISESQGRVQPQHF
>TRBJ2-7|-|TRBV5-4|-
TGTGCCAGCAGCTTCGGGCGGGCGGAGGGCGAGCAGTACTTC
CASSFGRAEGEQYF
>TRBJ2-7|-|TRBV7-9|-
TGTGCCAGCAGCTTAGCTGCGGGGGCCCCCTCCTACGAGCAGTACTTC
CASSLAAGAPSYEQYF
>TRBJ2-7|-|TRBV2|TRBD1
TGTGCCAGCAGGTCGACAGGGGGGTCTTACGAGCAGTACTTC
CASRSTGGSYEQYF
>TRBJ1-5|-|TRBV5-1|-
TGCGCCAGCAGCTTGGGGTCGGGCAATCAGCCCCAGCATTTT
CASSLGSGNQPQHF
>TRBJ2-1|-|TRBV5-1|-
TGCGCCAGCAGCTCGGCGGGGGACAAATTCAATGAGCAGTTCTTC
CASSSAGDKFNEQFF
>TRBJ1-2|once|TRBV5-1|TRBD1
TGCGCCAGCAGCTCCGGACAGGCAGGCTACACCTTC
CASSSGQAGYTF
>TRBJ1-5|-|TRBV15|TRBD1
TGTGCCACCAGCAGAGATCAGGGGGCGGGACAGCCCCAGCATTTT
CATSRDQGAGQPQHF
>TRBJ1-3|-|TRBV5-1|TRBD1
TGCGCCAGCAGCAAGGACAGGGGAGGAAACACCATATATTTT
CASSKDRGGNTIYF
>TRBJ2-7|-|TRBV27|TRBD1
TGTGCCAGCAGTCGGGACAGGGGGTACGAGCAGTACTTC
CASSRDRGYEQYF
>TRBJ2-7|-|TRBV7-2|TRBD2
TGTGCCAGCAGCTTAGGGCTAGCGGGAGGGTCCGAGCAGTACTTC
CASSLGLAGGSEQYF
>TRBJ1-5|-|TRBV9|-
TGTGCCAGCAGCTCAGGACAGTACAATCAGCCCCAGCATTTT
CASSSGQYNQPQHF
>TRBJ1-5|-|TRBV15|-
TGTGCCACCAGCAGAGGGTCAGGAAGTAATCAGCCCCAGCATTTT
CATSRGSGSNQPQHF
>TRBJ2-2|few|TRBV5-4|TRBD1
TGTGCCAGCAGCTTGGACCCGGGACAGGGGGACCTGTTTTTT
CASSLDPGQGDLFF
>TRBJ1-1|-|TRBV6-5|-
TGTGCCACCGTATCATGGGACACAGGTACTGAAGCTTTCTTT
CATVSWDTGTEAFF
>TRBJ2-1|few|TRBV4-3|TRBD1
TGCGCCAGCAGCCCAACAGGGGGCATAGGCTACAATGAGCAGTTCTTC
CASSPTGGIGYNEQFF
>TRBJ2-4|-|TRBV28|TRBD1
TGTGCCAGCAGTTTATATCAGGGGGTGACCAAAAACATTCAGTACTTC
CASSLYQGVTKNIQYF
>TRBJ1-1|-|TRBV7-3|-
TGTGCCAGCAGCTTAGTGAGGTACACTGAAGCTTTCTTT
CASSLVRYTEAFF
>TRBJ2-7|few|TRBV7-2|-
TGTGCCAGCAGCTTACTGGGGCTATACGAGCAGTACTTC
CASSLLGLYEQYF
>TRBJ2-3|-|TRBV29-1|-
TGCAGCACCTTAGGGGTGGGCGGGGCAGATACGCAGTATTTT
CSTLGVGGADTQYF
>TRBJ1-1|-|TRBV27|-
TGTGCCAGCAGTCAATCTTTGGGGCGGGAAGCTTTCTTT
CASSQSLGREAFF